This T cell receptor (beta chain) stems from a study of identical twins. Study-wide points: Out-of-frame sharing of TCR alpha in monozygotic twins was underestimated by models. Insertions ran lower in abundant cord blood beta clonotypes, though not in memory repertoires.

Every donor was a healthy Caucasian. The CDR3 is 14 amino acids. CDR1 WSHSY and CDR2 SAAADI come from the germline V gene. V was clipped by 6 bases and J by 1 base; unmatched bases: 3. For this clonotype: Its antigen is undetermined.

Addition of a universal primer site occurred through template switching, and cDNA carried unique molecular identifiers. TCRdb processed the 5' RACE reads anew with MiXCR; each CDR3 protein has one entry. Of approximately 890,000 distinct CDR3 sequences in the sample, approximately 13% were seen once. The sample was also linked to a second study, of yellow fever vaccine responses in identical twins.

V gene TRBV10-2 combines with J gene TRBJ1-1, with 9 bases that match TRBD1. Sequenced sample: PBMCs. The sequence was obtained from a woman younger than 30 in good health. The CDR3 region has the DNA TGCGCCAGCAGAGCGACAGGGGGGAACACTGAAGCTTTCTTT. Translating gives CASRATGGNTEAFF.